The source of this T cell receptor beta chain is a study of cytomegalovirus exposure and HLA in healthy donors. Germline values: CDR1 SGHNT, CDR2 YYREEE (reference sequence). The CDR3 contains 16 residues. V dropped 2 bases and J dropped 6; count of bases not matched to a gene: 9. PCR primers comprised 60 Vbeta and 13 Jbeta primers. Methods used by the authors: In a later analysis, the count reached approximately 80 million unique TCR beta chains, with about 12 million shared. The repertoire was sequenced with immunoSEQ multiplex PCR; TCRdb's copy has only in-frame clones and lacks some. D and trimming were read from the DNA, whereas the V and J calls and clone size are those reported in that table. The table has around 130,000 clones, roughly 70% seen once.

The sequenced sample consisted of PBMCs. The rearrangement uses TRBV5-4 and TRBJ2-2, with 8 bases matching TRBD2. The TCR sequence derives from a woman aged 40 to 50 in good health and CMV-seropositive. The CDR3 reads CASSFAIGRGSGELFF. CDR3 sequence (DNA): TGTGCCAGCAGCTTTGCAATCGGGAGGGGGTCCGGGGAGCTGTTTTTT.